The present T cell receptor beta chain was sequenced within a study of T cell repertoires in cytomegalovirus infection (dated by TCRdb to between 2018 and 2021). Background on the whole study: Donor HLA type was relevant to the analysis, as public TCR beta signatures indicated carriage of CMV infection together with the matching HLA type.

Sequenced using an Illumina HiSeq 1500. The raw public reads went through TCRdb reprocessing: fastp at Q25, MiXCR clone calling, in-frame beta chains kept. Entries that share a CDR3 protein sequence are merged under the most common genes and DNA. Within this sample are about 490,000 distinct CDR3 sequences, with 11% of them counted one time only. In total, the top ten clones hold more than 8.5% of the sample. As for this clonotype: There is no known antigen for this receptor. Possible read error: a much larger clone is one base away.

Study-wide findings and limitations: The ex vivo response was dominated by HLA-C-restricted CMV-specific TCR beta clonotypes, which also provided the single most frequent clonotype in two of eight donors. Carriers of CMV infection plus the relevant HLA type were discriminated by the cumulative frequency of public TCR beta family members in the study cohort and in an independent 352-donor cohort.

Taken from cysteine to phenylalanine, the CDR3 has 17 residues. The read is trimmed to its CDR3 DNA, 51 bases read in frame from base 1. Based on the germline V gene (reference sequence), the CDR1 and CDR2 sequences are LNHDA and SQIVND. The chain is made from TRBV19 and TRBJ2-3; 13 central nucleotides agree with TRBD2. The TCR originated in a human donor in good health (CMV status not recorded). Some clones in this sample may be carry-over from other donors' samples. The sample was PBMCs. The DNA sequence follows: TGTGCCAATAGTCTAACGGGACTAGCGGGGAGCACAGATACGCAGTATTTT. It translates to CANSLTGLAGSTDTQYF.